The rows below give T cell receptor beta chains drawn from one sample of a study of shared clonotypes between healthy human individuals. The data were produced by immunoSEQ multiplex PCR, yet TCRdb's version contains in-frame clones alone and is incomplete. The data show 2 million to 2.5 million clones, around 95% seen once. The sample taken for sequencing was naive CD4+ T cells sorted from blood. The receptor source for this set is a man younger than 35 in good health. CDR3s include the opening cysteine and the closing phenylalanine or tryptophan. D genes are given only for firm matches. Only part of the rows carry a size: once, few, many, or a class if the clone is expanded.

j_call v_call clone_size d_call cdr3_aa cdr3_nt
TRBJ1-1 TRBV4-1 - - CASSQQGSNTEAFF TGCGCCAGCAGCCAACAGGGGTCGAACACTGAAGCTTTCTTT
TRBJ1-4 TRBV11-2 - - CASSLGEKLFF TGTGCCAGCAGCTTAGGGGAAAAACTGTTTTTT
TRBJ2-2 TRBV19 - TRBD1 CASSMAGGVNGELFF TGTGCCAGTAGTATGGCAGGGGGCGTGAACGGGGAGCTGTTTTTT
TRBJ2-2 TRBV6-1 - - CASRRGGENTGELFF TGTGCCAGCAGGCGAGGCGGCGAAAACACCGGGGAGCTGTTTTTT
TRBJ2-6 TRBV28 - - CASSDQEGGLSTNVLTF TGTGCCAGCAGTGATCAAGAAGGGGGGTTGTCAACCAACGTCCTGACTTTC
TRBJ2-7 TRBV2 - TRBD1 CASSVSEDRAYEQYF TGTGCCAGCAGTGTCTCCGAGGACAGGGCCTACGAGCAGTACTTC
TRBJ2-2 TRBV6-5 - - CASSYSPAGAGELFF TGTGCCAGCAGTTACTCCCCCGCCGGGGCCGGGGAGCTGTTTTTT
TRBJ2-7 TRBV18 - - CASSPGDGAYEQYF TGTGCCAGCTCGCCAGGGGATGGCGCGTACGAGCAGTACTTC
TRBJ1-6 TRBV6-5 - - CASSEGRGNSPLHF TGTGCCAGCAGCGAGGGGCGGGGTAACTCACCCCTCCACTTT
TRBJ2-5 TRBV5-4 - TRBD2 CASSPSGRAIETQYF TGTGCCAGCAGCCCTAGCGGGAGGGCCATAGAGACCCAGTACTTC
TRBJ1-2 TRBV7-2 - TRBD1 CASSPGQGAPVGYGYTF TGTGCCAGCAGCCCAGGACAGGGTGCCCCAGTTGGCTATGGCTACACCTTC
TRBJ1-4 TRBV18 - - CASSPQRLQGLNEKLFF TGTGCCAGCTCACCTCAACGACTCCAAGGTCTCAATGAAAAACTGTTTTTT
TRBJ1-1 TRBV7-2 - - CASSFRGIHTEAFF TGTGCCAGCAGCTTCAGGGGTATTCACACTGAAGCTTTCTTT
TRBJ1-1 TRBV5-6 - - CASSLLAGRNTEAFF TGTGCCAGCAGCCTCCTGGCGGGGAGAAACACTGAAGCTTTCTTT
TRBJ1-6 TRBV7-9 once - CASSSLGSSNNSPLHF TGTGCCAGCAGCTCCCTGGGGTCCTCAAATAATTCACCCCTCCACTTT
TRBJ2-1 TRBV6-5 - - CASSYPLDWNEQFF TGTGCCAGCAGTTACCCCCTAGATTGGAATGAGCAGTTCTTC
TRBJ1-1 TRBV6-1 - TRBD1 CASSQRGPTEAFF TGTGCCAGCAGCCAGAGGGGGCCAACTGAAGCTTTCTTT
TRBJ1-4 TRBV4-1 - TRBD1 CASSQNLGGDRAEKLFF TGCGCCAGCAGCCAAAACCTGGGGGGGGACAGGGCTGAAAAACTGTTTTTT
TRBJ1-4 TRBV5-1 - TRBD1 CASSSGDRNEKLFF TGCGCCAGCAGCAGTGGGGACAGAAATGAAAAACTGTTTTTT
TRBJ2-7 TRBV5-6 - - CASSKTGYEQYF TGTGCCAGCAGCAAGACAGGCTACGAGCAGTACTTC
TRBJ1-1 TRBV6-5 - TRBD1 CASRGQGDTTEAFF TGTGCCAGCAGAGGACAGGGGGATACCACTGAAGCTTTCTTT
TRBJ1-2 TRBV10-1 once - CASSESKEGRGYYGYTF TGCGCCAGCAGTGAGTCGAAAGAAGGCAGGGGCTACTACGGCTACACCTTC
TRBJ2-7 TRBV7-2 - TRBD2 CASSLVGTSDSYEQYF TGTGCCAGCAGCTTAGTTGGGACTAGCGACTCCTACGAGCAGTACTTC
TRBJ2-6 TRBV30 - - CAWEEGTGANVLTF TGTGCCTGGGAAGAAGGGACTGGGGCCAACGTCCTGACTTTC
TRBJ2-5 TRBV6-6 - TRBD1 CASSNPDRAAETQYF TGTGCCAGCAGTAACCCCGACAGGGCCGCGGAGACCCAGTACTTC
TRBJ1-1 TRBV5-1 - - CASSFSGLGNTEAFF TGCGCCAGCAGCTTTAGTGGACTGGGAAACACTGAAGCTTTCTTT
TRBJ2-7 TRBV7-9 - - CASSLGQGTYEQYF TGTGCCAGCAGCTTAGGCCAAGGGACTTACGAGCAGTACTTC
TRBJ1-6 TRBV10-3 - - CAISGPAFDSPLHF TGTGCCATCAGTGGACCGGCGTTCGATTCACCCCTCCACTTT
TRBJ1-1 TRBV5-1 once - CASSSHSDTEAFF TGCGCCAGCAGCTCCCATAGTGACACTGAAGCTTTCTTT
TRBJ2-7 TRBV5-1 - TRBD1 CASRAGQGTYEQYF TGCGCCAGCAGGGCGGGACAGGGCACTTACGAGCAGTACTTC
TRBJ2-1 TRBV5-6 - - CASSFGTGSSYNEQFF TGTGCCAGCAGCTTTGGGACGGGGAGCTCCTACAATGAGCAGTTCTTC
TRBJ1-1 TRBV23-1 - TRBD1 CASTPGQGGTEAFF TGCGCCAGCACACCCGGACAGGGAGGCACTGAAGCTTTCTTT
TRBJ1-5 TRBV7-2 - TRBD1 CASSLAGTASNQPQHF TGTGCCAGCAGCTTAGCCGGGACAGCGAGCAATCAGCCCCAGCATTTT
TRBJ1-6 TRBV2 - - CASSPTQGGNSPLHF TGTGCCAGCAGTCCAACCCAGGGAGGGAATTCACCCCTCCACTTT
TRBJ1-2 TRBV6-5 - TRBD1 CASSSGQGGQRGYTF TGTGCCAGCAGCTCAGGACAGGGAGGACAGCGTGGCTACACCTTC
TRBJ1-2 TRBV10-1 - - CASSEFTGSPYTF TGCGCCAGCAGTGAGTTTACAGGCTCGCCCTACACCTTC
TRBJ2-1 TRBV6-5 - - CASRSGSSYNEQFF TGTGCCAGCAGATCAGGGAGCTCCTACAATGAGCAGTTCTTC
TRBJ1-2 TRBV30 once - CAWKPGPYGYTF TGTGCCTGGAAGCCCGGACCCTATGGCTACACCTTC
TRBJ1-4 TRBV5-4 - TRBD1 CASSYGQGIEKLFF TGTGCCAGCAGCTACGGACAGGGGATTGAAAAACTGTTTTTT
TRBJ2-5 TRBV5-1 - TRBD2 CASSELAGAGETQYF TGCGCCAGCAGCGAGTTAGCGGGAGCGGGAGAGACCCAGTACTTC
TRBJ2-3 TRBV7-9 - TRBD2 CASSFGTSGRAPDTQYF TGTGCCAGCAGCTTTGGAACTAGCGGGAGGGCCCCAGATACGCAGTATTTT
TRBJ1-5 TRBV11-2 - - CASSQTQSSNQPQHF TGTGCCAGCAGCCAAACACAGAGTTCCAATCAGCCCCAGCATTTT
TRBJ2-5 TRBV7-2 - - CASSLVRGAGQETQYF TGTGCCAGCAGCTTAGTAAGAGGTGCGGGCCAAGAGACCCAGTACTTC
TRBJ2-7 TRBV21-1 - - CASSMPAGSRRDEQYF TGTGCCAGCAGCATGCCGGCGGGTTCTCGTCGGGACGAGCAGTACTTC
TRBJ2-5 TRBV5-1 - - CASSGLQETQYF TGCGCCAGCAGTGGGCTTCAAGAGACCCAGTACTTC
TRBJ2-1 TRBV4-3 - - CASSQARQTGGNEQFF TGCGCCAGCAGCCAAGCAAGACAGACTGGTGGCAATGAGCAGTTCTTC
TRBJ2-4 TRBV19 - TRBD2 CASSIYQREGRENIQYF TGTGCCAGTAGTATATATCAGCGGGAGGGTCGGGAAAACATTCAGTACTTC
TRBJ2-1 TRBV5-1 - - CASSLSRPDEQFF TGCGCCAGCAGCTTGAGCCGGCCGGATGAGCAGTTCTTC
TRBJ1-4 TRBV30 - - CAWSARTQRNEKLFF TGTGCCTGGAGTGCCCGAACCCAGCGAAATGAAAAACTGTTTTTT
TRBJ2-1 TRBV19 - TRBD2 CASSEGLAGEGGEQFF TGTGCCAGTAGTGAGGGACTAGCGGGAGAGGGTGGTGAGCAGTTCTTC
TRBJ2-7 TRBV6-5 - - CAISESQGHEQYF TGTGCCATCAGTGAGTCGCAGGGGCACGAGCAGTACTTC
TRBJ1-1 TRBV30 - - CAWSTPRQPNLEAFF TGTGCCTGGAGTACCCCGAGACAGCCGAATTTAGAAGCTTTCTTT